This T cell receptor beta chain is from a study of lymphopenia after photon versus proton radiotherapy. The study's findings and limits: Relative stability marked proton patients; photon patients lost diversity and naive cells. Authors raise, but do not show, better survival with proton therapy. After the lymphocyte nadir, photon-treated repertoires showed oligoclonal expansion, especially of CD8+ Temra cells.

For this clone: Its specificity is not known.

This CDR3 has 14 residues. V was pared by 2 bases and J by 2 bases, with 6 bases between. Looked up from germline, CDR1 is LNHDA and CDR2 is SQIVND (reference sequence). Sequencing used immunoSEQ multiplex PCR; TCRdb keeps in-frame clones, though not all of them. Here the sample spans about 40,000 clones, 86% being singletons. V and J are TRBV19 and TRBJ2-2; D is ambiguous. Material: peripheral blood, obtained from a patient treated with proton-based radiotherapy. The source of this sequence is a woman in her seventies with pancreatic cancer. Some clones in this sample may be carry-over from other donors' samples. CDR3 sequence: CASSISSNTGELFF. In DNA, the CDR3 is TGTGCCAGTAGTATAAGCAGCAACACCGGGGAGCTGTTTTTT.